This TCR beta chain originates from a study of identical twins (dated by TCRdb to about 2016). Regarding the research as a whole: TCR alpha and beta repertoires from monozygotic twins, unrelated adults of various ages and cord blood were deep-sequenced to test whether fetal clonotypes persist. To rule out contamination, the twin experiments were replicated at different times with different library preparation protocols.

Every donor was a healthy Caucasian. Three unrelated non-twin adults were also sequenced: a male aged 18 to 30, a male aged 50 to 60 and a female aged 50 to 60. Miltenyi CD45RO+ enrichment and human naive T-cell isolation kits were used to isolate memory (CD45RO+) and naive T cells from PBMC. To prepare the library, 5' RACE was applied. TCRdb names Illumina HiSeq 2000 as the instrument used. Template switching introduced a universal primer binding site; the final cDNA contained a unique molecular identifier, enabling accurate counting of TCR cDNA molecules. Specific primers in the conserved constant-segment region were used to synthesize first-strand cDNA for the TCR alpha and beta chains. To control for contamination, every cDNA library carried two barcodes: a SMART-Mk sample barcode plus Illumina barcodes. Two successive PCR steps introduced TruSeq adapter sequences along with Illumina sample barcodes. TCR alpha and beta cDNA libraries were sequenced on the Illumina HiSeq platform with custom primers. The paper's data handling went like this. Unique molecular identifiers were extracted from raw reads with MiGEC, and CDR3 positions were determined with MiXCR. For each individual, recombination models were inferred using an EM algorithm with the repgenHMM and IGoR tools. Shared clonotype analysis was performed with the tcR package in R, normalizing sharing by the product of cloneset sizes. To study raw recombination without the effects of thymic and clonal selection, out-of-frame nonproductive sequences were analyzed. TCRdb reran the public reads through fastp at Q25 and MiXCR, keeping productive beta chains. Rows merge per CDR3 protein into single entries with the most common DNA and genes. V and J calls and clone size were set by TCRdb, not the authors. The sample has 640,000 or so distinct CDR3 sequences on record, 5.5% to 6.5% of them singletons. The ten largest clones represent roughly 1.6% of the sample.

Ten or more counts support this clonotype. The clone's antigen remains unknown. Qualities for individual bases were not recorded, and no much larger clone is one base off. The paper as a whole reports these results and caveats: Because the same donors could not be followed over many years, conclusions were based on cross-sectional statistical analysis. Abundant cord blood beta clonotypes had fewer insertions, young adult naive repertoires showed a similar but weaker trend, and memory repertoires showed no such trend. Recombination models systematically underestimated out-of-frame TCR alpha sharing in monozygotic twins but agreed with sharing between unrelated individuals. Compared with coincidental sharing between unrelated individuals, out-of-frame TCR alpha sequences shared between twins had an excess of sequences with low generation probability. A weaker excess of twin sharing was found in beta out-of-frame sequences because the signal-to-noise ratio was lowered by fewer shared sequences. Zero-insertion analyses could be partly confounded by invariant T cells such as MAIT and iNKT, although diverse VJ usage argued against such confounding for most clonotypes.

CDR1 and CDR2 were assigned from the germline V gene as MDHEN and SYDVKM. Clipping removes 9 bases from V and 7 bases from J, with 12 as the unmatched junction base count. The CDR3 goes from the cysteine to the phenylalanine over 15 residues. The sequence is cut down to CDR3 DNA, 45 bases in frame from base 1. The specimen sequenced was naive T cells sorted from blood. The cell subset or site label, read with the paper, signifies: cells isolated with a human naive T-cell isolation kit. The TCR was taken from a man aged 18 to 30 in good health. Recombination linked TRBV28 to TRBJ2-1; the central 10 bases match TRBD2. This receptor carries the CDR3 CASRGLATLGNEQFF. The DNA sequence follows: TGTGCCAGTAGGGGACTAGCGACGTTGGGAAATGAGCAGTTCTTC.